Shown below are 7 T cell receptor beta chains from a single sample sequenced in a study of PD-1 blockade in classical Hodgkin lymphoma. All patients relapsed after autologous stem cell transplantation, and brentuximab vedotin exposure varied. Clones were sequenced by immunoSEQ multiplex PCR, and TCRdb holds only the in-frame ones, with some missing. The sample has more than 55,000 clones, 88% seen once. The sequenced sample was peripheral blood mononuclear cells (PBMCs), obtained before the second cycle of nivolumab. These receptors all come from a human donor with classical Hodgkin lymphoma.

The CDR3, as DNA: TGTGCCAGTAGTTCCTCGGGACTACTAGATACGCAGTATTTT. Amino acids: CASSSSGLLDTQYF. The rearrangement uses TRBV19 and TRBJ2-3; 7 positions agree with TRBD2. The V and J ends lost 5 bases and 5 bases, in that order; junction bases with no gene match: 7. Germline V lookup: CDR1 LNHDA, CDR2 SQIVND (reference sequence). The CDR3 extends over 14 amino acids.

The rearrangement links TRBV30 to TRBJ1-1; the D gene is possibly TRBD1 (6 bases). Germline CDR1 and CDR2: GTSNPN and SVGIG (reference sequence). The CDR3 runs 15 residues. Trimming took off 2 bases at V and 0 bases at J, with 13 bases between the two ends. The CDR3 DNA reads TGTGCCTGGAGTCCCACAGGGAGATTGAACACTGAAGCTTTCTTT. This translates into CAWSPTGRLNTEAFF.

The chain combines TRBV2 with TRBJ1-6; D possibly corresponds to TRBD1 (6 bases). V was cut by 2 bases and J by 7 bases, with 12 bases left in between. The CDR3 consists of 15 residues. Germline V gene lookup returns CDR1 SNHLY and CDR2 FYNNEI. The CDR3 nucleotides are TGTGCCAGCAGTGAACAGGGGCAGTTAAATTCACCCCTCCACTTT. Translating it yields CASSEQGQLNSPLHF.

The V and J genes are TRBV28 and TRBJ2-3; D is undetermined. Germline-derived CDR1 and CDR2 are MDHEN and SYDVKM. The ends were cut back, 8 bases at V and 2 bases at J, with 8 bases in the middle. This CDR3 contains 12 residues. CDR3 DNA sequence: TGTGCCAGCTCTACACTCACAGATACGCAGTATTTT. The encoded protein is CASSTLTDTQYF.

This chain joins TRBV30 and TRBJ1-6; D unresolved. Trimming took 2 bases from V and 15 from J, leaving 11 bases between them. The CDR3 runs to 11 residues. The V gene's germline CDR1 is GTSNPN and CDR2 SVGIG (reference sequence). In DNA form, the CDR3 reads TGTGCCTGGAGTATCGGCAAAAACCTCCACTTT. Its protein product is CAWSIGKNLHF.

On this clone itself: At one of its ends the junction is not consistent with the germline gene, which may arise from a read error. The gene calls are TRBV27 and TRBJ2-3; D possibly corresponds to TRBD1 (6 bases). Germline CDR1 reads MNHEY; CDR2 reads SMNVEV (reference sequence). CDR3 length equals 13 residues. CDR3 coding DNA: TGTGTCAGCTCTCAGGGGACCACAGATACGCAGTATTTT. This translates into CVSSQGTTDTQYF.

The chain joins TRBV6-5 to TRBJ2-5, with unresolved D. Between the trimmed V and J ends, which lost 4 bases and 2 bases, there was a span of 17 bases. This CDR3 is 16 amino acids long. Germline CDR1 MNHEY, CDR2 SVGAGI. CDR3 coding DNA: TGTGCCAGCAGTTTCCTCCACATCGCGTCACAAGAGACCCAGTACTTC. Encoded protein: CASSFLHIASQETQYF.